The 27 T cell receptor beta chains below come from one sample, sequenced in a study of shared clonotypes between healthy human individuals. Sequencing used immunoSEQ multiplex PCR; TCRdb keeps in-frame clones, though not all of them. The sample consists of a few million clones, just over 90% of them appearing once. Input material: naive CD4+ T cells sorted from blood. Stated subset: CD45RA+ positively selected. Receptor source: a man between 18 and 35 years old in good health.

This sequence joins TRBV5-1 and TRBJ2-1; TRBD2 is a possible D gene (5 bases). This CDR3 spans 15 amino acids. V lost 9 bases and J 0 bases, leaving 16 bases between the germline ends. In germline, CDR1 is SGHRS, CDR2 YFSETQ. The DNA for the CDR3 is TGCGCCACATCCCTGAGGGCAGCCTCCTACAATGAGCAGTTCTTC. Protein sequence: CATSLRAASYNEQFF.

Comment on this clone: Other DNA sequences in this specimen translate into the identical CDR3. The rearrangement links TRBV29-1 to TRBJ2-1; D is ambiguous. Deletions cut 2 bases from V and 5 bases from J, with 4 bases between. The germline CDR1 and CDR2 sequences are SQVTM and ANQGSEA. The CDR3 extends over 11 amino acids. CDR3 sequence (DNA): TGCAGCGTTGAACGAAACAATGAGCAGTTCTTC. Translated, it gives CSVERNNEQFF.

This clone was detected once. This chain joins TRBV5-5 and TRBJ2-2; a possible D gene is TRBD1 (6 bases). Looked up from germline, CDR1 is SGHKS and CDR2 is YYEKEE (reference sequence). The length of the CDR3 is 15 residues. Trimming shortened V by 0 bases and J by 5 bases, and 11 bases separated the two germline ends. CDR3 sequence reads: CASSLEGVATGELFF. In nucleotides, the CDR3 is TGTGCCAGCAGCTTGGAGGGGGTTGCGACCGGGGAGCTGTTTTTT. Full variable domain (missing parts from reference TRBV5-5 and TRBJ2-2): DAGVTQSPTHLIKTRGQQVTLRCSPISGHKSVSWYQQVLGQGPQFIFQYYEKEERGRGNFPDRFSARQFPNYSSELNVNALLLGDSALYLCASSLEGVATGELFFGEGSRLTVL.

CDR3 in DNA: TGTGCCAGCAGTGAATATTCTAGCGGGGGGGCTCGGGAGCAGTTCTTC. Its protein product is CASSEYSSGGAREQFF. This chain links TRBV25-1 with TRBJ2-1; 12 nucleotides line up with TRBD2. Germline values: CDR1 MGHDK, CDR2 SYGVNS. This CDR3 is built from 16 residues. Trimming removed 0 bases from V and 10 bases from J; junction bases left unmatched: 7.

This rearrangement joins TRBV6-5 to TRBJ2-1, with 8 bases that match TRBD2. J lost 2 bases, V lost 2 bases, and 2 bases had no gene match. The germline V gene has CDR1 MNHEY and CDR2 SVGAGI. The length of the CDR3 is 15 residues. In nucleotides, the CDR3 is TGTGCCAGCAGTTACGACGGGGGGGCCTACAATGAGCAGTTCTTC. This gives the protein CASSYDGGAYNEQFF.

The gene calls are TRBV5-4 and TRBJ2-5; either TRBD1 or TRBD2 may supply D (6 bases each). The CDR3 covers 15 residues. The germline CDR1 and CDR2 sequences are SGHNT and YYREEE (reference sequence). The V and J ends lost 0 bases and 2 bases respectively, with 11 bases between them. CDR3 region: CASSLGGAGQETQYF. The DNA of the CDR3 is TGTGCCAGCAGCTTGGGGGGGGCAGGGCAAGAGACCCAGTACTTC. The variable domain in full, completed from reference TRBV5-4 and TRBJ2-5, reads ETGVTQSPTHLIKTRGQQVTLRCSSQSGHNTVSWYQQALGQGPQFIFQYYREEENGRGNFPPRFSGLQFPNYSSELNVNALELDDSALYLCASSLGGAGQETQYFGPGTRLLVL.

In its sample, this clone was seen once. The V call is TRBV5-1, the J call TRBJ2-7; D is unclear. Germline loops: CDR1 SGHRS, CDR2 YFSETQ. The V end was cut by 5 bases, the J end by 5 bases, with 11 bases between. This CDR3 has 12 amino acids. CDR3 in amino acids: CASRQTDHEQYF. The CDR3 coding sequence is TGCGCCAGCAGGCAGACGGACCACGAGCAGTACTTC.

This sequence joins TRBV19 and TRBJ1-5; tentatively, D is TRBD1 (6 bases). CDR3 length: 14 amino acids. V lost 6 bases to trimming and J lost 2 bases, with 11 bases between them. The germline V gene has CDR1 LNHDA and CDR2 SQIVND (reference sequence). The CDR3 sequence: CASSRKGGNQPQHF. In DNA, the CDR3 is TGTGCCAGTAGCCGAAAGGGGGGCAATCAGCCCCAGCATTTT.

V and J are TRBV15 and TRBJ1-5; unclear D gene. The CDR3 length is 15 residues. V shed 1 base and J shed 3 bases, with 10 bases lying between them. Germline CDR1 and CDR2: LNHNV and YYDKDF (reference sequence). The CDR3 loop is CATSRVRGYNQPQHF. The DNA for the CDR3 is TGTGCCACCAGCAGAGTTCGGGGATACAATCAGCCCCAGCATTTT. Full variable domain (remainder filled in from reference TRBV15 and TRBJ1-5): DAMVIQNPRYQVTQFGKPVTLSCSQTLNHNVMYWYQQKSSQAPKLLFHYYDKDFNNEADTPDNFQSRRPNTSFCFLDIRSPGLGDTAMYLCATSRVRGYNQPQHFGDGTRLSIL.

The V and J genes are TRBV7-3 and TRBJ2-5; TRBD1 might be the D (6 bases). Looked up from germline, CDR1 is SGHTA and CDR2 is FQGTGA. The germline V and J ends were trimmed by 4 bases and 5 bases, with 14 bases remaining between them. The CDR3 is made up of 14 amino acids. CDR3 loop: CASSSGTKRETQYF. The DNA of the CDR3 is TGTGCCAGCAGCTCTGGGACAAAGAGGGAGACCCAGTACTTC.

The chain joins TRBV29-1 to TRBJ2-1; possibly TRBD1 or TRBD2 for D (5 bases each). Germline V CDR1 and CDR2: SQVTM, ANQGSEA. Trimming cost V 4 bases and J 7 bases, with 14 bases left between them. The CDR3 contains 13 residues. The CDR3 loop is CSVGGVSWNEQFF. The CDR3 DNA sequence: TGCAGCGTTGGAGGGGTCTCCTGGAATGAGCAGTTCTTC.

In DNA form, the CDR3 reads TGTGCCAGCAGCGTAGGGCCATTCACAGATACGCAGTATTTT. Its protein is CASSVGPFTDTQYF. The chain is built from TRBV9 and TRBJ2-3, with unresolved D. V lost 0 bases, J lost 2 bases, and 7 bases lay in between. The germline CDR1 and CDR2 sequences are SGDLS and YYNGEE. The CDR3 sequence is 14 residues long.

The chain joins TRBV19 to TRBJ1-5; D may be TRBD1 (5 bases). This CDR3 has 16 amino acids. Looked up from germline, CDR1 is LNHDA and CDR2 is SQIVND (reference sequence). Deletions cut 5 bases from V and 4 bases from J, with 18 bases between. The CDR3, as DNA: TGTGCCAGTAGTGAGATCGGGACTGTAGCAAATCAGCCCCAGCATTTT. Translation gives CASSEIGTVANQPQHF.

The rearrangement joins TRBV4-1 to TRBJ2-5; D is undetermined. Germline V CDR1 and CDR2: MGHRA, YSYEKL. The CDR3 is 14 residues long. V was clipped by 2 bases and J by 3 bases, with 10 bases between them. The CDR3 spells CASSQWESKETQYF. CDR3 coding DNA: TGCGCCAGCAGCCAATGGGAAAGTAAAGAGACCCAGTACTTC.

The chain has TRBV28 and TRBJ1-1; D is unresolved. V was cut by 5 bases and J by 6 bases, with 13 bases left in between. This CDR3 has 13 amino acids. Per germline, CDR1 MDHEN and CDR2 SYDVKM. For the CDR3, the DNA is TGTGCCAGCAGTATCCCAGTTTACCCTGAAGCTTTCTTT. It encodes CASSIPVYPEAFF.

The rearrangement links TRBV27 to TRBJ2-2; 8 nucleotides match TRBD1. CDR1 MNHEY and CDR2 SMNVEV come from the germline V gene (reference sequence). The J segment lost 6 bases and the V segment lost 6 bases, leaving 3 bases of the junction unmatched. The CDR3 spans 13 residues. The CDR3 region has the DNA TGTGCCAGCAGCCGGACAGGGTCCGGGGAGCTGTTTTTT. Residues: CASSRTGSGELFF.

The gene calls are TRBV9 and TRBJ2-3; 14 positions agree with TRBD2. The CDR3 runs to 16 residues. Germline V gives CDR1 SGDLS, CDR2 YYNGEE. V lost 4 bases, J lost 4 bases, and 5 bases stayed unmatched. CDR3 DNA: TGTGCCAGCAGCATCGGGACTAGCGGGAGCTCAGATACGCAGTATTTT. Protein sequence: CASSIGTSGSSDTQYF.

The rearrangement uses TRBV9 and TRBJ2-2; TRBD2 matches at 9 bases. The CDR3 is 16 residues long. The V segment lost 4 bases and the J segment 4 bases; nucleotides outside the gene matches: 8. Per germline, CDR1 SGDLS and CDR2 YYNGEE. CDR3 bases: TGTGCCAGCAGCTTTTCAGCGGGAGGCCTCACCGGGGAGCTGTTTTTT. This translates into CASSFSAGGLTGELFF.

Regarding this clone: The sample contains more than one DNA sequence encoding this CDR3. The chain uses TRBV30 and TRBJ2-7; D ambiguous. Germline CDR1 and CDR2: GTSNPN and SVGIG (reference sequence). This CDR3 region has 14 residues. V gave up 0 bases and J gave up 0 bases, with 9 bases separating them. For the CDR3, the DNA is TGTGCCTGGAGTGTACCGCTGCGCTCCTACGAGCAGTACTTC. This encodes CAWSVPLRSYEQYF.

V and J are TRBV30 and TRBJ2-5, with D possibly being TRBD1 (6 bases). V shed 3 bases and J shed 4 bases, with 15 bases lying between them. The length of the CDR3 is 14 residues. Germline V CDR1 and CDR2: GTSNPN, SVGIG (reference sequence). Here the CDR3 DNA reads TGTGCCTGGAGCGCAGGGGAGAGGCTAGAGACCCAGTACTTC. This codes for CAWSAGERLETQYF.

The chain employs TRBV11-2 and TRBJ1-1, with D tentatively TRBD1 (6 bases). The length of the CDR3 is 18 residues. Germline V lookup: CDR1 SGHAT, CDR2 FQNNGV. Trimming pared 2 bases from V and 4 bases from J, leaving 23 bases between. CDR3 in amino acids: CASSLLVGARNGFTEAFF. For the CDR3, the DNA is TGTGCCAGCAGCTTACTGGTGGGGGCTAGGAATGGTTTCACTGAAGCTTTCTTT.

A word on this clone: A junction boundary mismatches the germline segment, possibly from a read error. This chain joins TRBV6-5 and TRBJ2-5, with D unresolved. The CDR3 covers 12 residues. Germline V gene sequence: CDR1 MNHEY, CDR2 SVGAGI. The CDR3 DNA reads TGTGTCAGCAGTTATAGCCCAGAGACCCAGTACTTC. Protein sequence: CVSSYSPETQYF.

CDR3 in amino acids: CASSITGTGNTEAFF. The CDR3, as DNA: TGTGCCAGTAGTATTACCGGGACAGGGAACACTGAAGCTTTCTTT. The chain has TRBV19 and TRBJ1-1; 8 bases are a match to TRBD1. This CDR3 spans 15 amino acids. CDR1 is LNHDA, CDR2 SQIVND, per germline (reference sequence). Unmatched junction bases numbered 4, after V lost 3 bases and J lost 1 base.

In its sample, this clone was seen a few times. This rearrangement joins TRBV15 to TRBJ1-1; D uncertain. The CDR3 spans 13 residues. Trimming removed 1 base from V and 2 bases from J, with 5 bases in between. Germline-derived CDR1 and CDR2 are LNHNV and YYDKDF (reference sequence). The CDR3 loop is CATSRATNTEAFF. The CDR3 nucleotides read TGTGCCACCAGCAGAGCTACAAACACTGAAGCTTTCTTT.

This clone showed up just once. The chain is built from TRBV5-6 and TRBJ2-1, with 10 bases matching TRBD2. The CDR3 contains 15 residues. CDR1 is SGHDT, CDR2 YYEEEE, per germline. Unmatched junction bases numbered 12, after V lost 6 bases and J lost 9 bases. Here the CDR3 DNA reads TGTGCCAGCAACACAGCGGGGGGGCTGTATGGTGAGCAGTTCTTC. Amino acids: CASNTAGGLYGEQFF.

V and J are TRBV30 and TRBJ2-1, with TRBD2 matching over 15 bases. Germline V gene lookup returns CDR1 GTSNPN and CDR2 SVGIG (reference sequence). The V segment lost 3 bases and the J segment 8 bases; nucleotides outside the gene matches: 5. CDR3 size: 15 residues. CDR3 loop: CAWSPGLAGGHEQFF. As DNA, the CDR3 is TGTGCCTGGAGCCCGGGACTAGCGGGAGGACATGAGCAGTTCTTC.

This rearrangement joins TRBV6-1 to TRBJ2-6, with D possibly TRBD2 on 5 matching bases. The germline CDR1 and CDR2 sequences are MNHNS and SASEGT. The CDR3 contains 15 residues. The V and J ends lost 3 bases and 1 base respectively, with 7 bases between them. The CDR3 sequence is CASSESGSGANVLTF. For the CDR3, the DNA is TGTGCCAGCAGTGAGTCGGGGTCTGGGGCCAACGTCCTGACTTTC.